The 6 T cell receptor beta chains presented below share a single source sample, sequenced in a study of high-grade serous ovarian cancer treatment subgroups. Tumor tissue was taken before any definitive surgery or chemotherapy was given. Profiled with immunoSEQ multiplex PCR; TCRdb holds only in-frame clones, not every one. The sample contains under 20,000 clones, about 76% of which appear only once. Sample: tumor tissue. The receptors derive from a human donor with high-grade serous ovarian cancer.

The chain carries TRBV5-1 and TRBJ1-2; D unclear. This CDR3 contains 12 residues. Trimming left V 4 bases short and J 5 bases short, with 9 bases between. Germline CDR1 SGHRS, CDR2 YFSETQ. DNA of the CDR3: TGCGCCAGCAGCACGTCACAGTATGGCTACACCTTC. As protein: CASSTSQYGYTF.

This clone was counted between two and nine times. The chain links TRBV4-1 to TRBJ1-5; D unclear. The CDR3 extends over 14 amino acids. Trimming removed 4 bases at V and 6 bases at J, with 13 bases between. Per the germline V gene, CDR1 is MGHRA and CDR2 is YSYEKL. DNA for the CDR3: TGCGCCAGCAGCCGAGGTGGCAGTCCTCAGCCCCAGCATTTT. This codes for CASSRGGSPQPQHF.

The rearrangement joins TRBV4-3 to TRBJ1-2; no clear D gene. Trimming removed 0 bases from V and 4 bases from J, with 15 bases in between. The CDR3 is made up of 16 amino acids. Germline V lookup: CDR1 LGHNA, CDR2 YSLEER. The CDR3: CASSQEVPPRSYGYTF. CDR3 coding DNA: TGCGCCAGCAGCCAAGAGGTACCACCCCGCAGCTATGGCTACACCTTC.

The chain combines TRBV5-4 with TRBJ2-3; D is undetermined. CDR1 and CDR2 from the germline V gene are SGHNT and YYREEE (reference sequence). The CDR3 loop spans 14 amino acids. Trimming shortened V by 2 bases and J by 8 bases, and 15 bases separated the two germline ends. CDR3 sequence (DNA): TGTGCCAGCAGCTTTTTGTCCTCAGAAGGTACGCAGTATTTT. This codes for CASSFLSSEGTQYF.

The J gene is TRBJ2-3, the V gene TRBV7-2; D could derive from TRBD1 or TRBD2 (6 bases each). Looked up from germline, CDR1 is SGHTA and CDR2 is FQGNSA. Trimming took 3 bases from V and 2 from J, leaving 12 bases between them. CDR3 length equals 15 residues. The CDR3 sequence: CASSFRGGPTDTQYF. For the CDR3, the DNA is TGTGCCAGCAGCTTCCGTGGGGGGCCCACAGATACGCAGTATTTT. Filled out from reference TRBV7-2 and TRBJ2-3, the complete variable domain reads GAGVSQSPSNKVTEKGKDVELRCDPISGHTALYWYRQSLGQGLEFLIYFQGNSAPDKSGLPSDRFSAERTGGSVSTLTIQRTQQEDSAVYLCASSFRGGPTDTQYFGPGTRLTVL.

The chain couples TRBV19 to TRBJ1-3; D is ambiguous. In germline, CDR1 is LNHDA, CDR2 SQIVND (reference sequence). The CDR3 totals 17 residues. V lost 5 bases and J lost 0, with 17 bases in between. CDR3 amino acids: CASSETWTALSGNTIYF. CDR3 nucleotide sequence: TGTGCCAGTAGTGAGACCTGGACTGCGCTCTCTGGAAACACCATATATTTT.